The rows below give T cell receptor beta chains drawn from one sample of a study of T cell changes during pregnancy in multiple sclerosis. TCRdb keeps only in-frame clones here, not all; method: immunoSEQ multiplex PCR. The sample includes tens of thousands of clones, roughly nine tenths seen only once; the top ten take roughly 0.36%. Sequences were derived from CD4+ T cells from peripheral blood mononuclear cells, sampled before pregnancy. The receptors here all came from a female donor with multiple sclerosis, enrolled in a pregnancy study. Both conserved end residues are part of each CDR3. A D gene is named only where the DNA matches it firmly. Size is omitted from some rows. Given values are once, few, many or a class for expanded clones.

J | D | size | length | V | CDR3 | DNA
TRBJ1-1 | TRBD1 | NA | 16 | TRBV4-1 | CASSHARNRGPVEAFF | TGCGCCAGCAGCCACGCGCGAAACAGGGGGCCGGTTGAAGCTTTCTTT
TRBJ2-1 | TRBD2 | NA | 15 | TRBV5-6 | CASSPGLAPDNEQFF | TGTGCCAGCAGCCCTGGACTAGCGCCTGACAATGAGCAGTTCTTC
TRBJ1-1 | NA | NA | 15 | TRBV5-1 | CASSLDRVGDTEAFF | TGCGCCAGCAGCTTGGACAGGGTTGGGGACACTGAAGCTTTCTTT
TRBJ1-1 | TRBD1 | NA | 13 | TRBV19 | CASSNRGVTEAFF | TGTGCCAGTAGCAACAGGGGAGTGACTGAAGCTTTCTTT
TRBJ1-4 | NA | NA | 14 | TRBV6-6 | CASRAGATNEKLFF | TGTGCCAGCAGGGCGGGGGCGACTAATGAAAAACTGTTTTTT
TRBJ2-3 | NA | NA | 19 | TRBV13 | CASRGKAGGEGTSTDTQYF | TGTGCCAGCAGAGGGAAGGCTGGGGGAGAAGGGACAAGCACAGATACGCAGTATTTT
TRBJ2-7 | NA | NA | 14 | TRBV28 | CASSLGGETVGQYF | TGTGCCAGCAGTTTGGGCGGGGAAACGGTCGGGCAGTACTTC
TRBJ2-5 | NA | once | 13 | TRBV7-2 | CASSLFRRETQYF | TGTGCCAGCAGCTTATTCCGTCGGGAGACCCAGTACTTC
TRBJ2-3 | NA | NA | 16 | TRBV14 | CASSHFGAIFTDTQYF | TGTGCCAGCAGCCACTTTGGGGCAATATTCACAGATACGCAGTATTTT
TRBJ2-1 | TRBD2 | once | 16 | TRBV11-1 | CASSYSSGRVKNEQFF | TGTGCCAGCAGCTATTCTAGCGGGAGGGTTAAAAATGAGCAGTTCTTC
TRBJ1-5 | NA | NA | 17 | TRBV15 | CATSRGEGMRGNQPQHF | TGTGCCACCAGCAGAGGCGAGGGCATGAGGGGCAATCAGCCCCAGCATTTT
TRBJ1-3 | TRBD1 | NA | 15 | TRBV7-8 | CASTPGGGLGNTIYF | TGTGCCAGCACTCCAGGGGGAGGTTTGGGAAACACCATATATTTT
TRBJ2-7 | NA | NA | 13 | TRBV19 | CASKGFPSYEQYF | TGTGCAAGTAAGGGGTTCCCTTCCTACGAGCAGTACTTC
TRBJ2-3 | NA | NA | 17 | TRBV27 | CASSPRQTPKGTDTQYF | TGTGCCAGCAGCCCGAGACAGACCCCAAAGGGCACAGATACGCAGTATTTT
TRBJ2-3 | NA | NA | 13 | TRBV18 | CASSRQATDTQYF | TGTGCCAGCTCGAGACAAGCCACAGATACGCAGTATTTT
TRBJ2-3 | NA | NA | 16 | TRBV6-1 | CASSVAGSGRTDTQYF | TGTGCCAGCAGTGTCGCGGGAAGCGGGCGCACAGATACGCAGTATTTT
TRBJ2-6 | NA | NA | 14 | TRBV7-2 | CASSPSAGANVLTF | TGTGCCAGCAGCCCTTCGGCTGGGGCCAACGTCCTGACTTTC
TRBJ2-7 | TRBD1 | NA | 15 | TRBV4-1 | CASSQVGTASYEQYF | TGCGCCAGCAGCCAAGTCGGGACAGCCTCCTACGAGCAGTACTTC
TRBJ1-5 | NA | NA | 13 | TRBV18 | CASSEQGLQPQHF | TGTGCCAGCTCCGAACAGGGTCTCCAGCCCCAGCATTTT
TRBJ2-1 | NA | NA | 16 | TRBV5-4 | CASSPGFGRTYNEQFF | TGTGCCAGCAGCCCAGGGTTCGGCAGAACTTACAATGAGCAGTTCTTC
TRBJ1-4 | NA | NA | 17 | TRBV9 | CASSVGTAGARVEKLFF | TGTGCCAGCAGCGTAGGAACGGCAGGGGCGCGTGTTGAAAAACTGTTTTTT
TRBJ1-5 | NA | NA | 14 | TRBV15 | CATSPRGGFQPQHF | TGTGCCACCAGCCCCCGGGGGGGCTTTCAGCCCCAGCATTTT
TRBJ2-5 | TRBD2 | NA | 18 | TRBV7-9 | CASSSVIGGLAVLETQYF | TGTGCCAGCAGCTCTGTGATAGGGGGACTAGCGGTGCTGGAGACCCAGTACTTC